Following are 26 T cell receptor beta chains from one sample sequenced in a study of regulatory T cells in long-lasting Graves disease. CDR3 regions were amplified by Arm-PCR using iRepertoire HTBI primers to build TCR beta libraries. MiXCR, run by TCRdb on the multiplex PCR reads, gives a single entry per CDR3 protein. The sample shows a few hundred thousand distinct CDR3 sequences, 20% to 25% of them seen only once. The time point here: persistent/refractory GD, antithyroid drugs over 5 years with positive TRAb. RNA extracted from PBMCs served as the sequencing template. The specimen comprised peripheral blood mononuclear cells (PBMCs), sampled when the disease was refractory, from a patient treated with antithyroid drugs. The origin of the receptors is a female donor with Graves disease.

V usage is TRBV12-3 or TRBV12-4 and J usage is TRBJ1-3; unclear D gene. The CDR3 length is 15 residues. The V end was cut by 3 bases, the J end by 0 bases, with 9 bases between. CDR3 region: CASSLQEASGNTIYF. The CDR3 nucleotides read TGTGCCAGCAGTTTGCAGGAGGCCTCTGGAAACACCATATATTTT.

This chain links TRBV6-1 with TRBJ2-4, with TRBD1 matching over 8 bases. Germline V gene sequence: CDR1 MNHNS, CDR2 SASEGT. This CDR3 comprises 21 residues. V dropped 1 base and J dropped 0; count of bases not matched to a gene: 17. The DNA of the CDR3 is TGTGCCAGCAGTGAAGGCCAGGGGGCAGGGCTTTTGGTAATAGCCAAAAACATTCAGTACTTC. Translating it yields CASSEGQGAGLLVIAKNIQYF.

This clonotype has more than one count but fewer than ten. The rearrangement links TRBV7-3 to TRBJ1-3; the D is unclear. Trimming took off 5 bases at V and 8 bases at J, with 13 bases between the two ends. Germline lookup yields CDR1 SGHTA and CDR2 FQGTGA. The CDR3 runs to 13 residues. In DNA, the CDR3 is TGTGCCAGCAGCCCCGGGCCCGGGGACACCATATATTTT. Translating it yields CASSPGPGDTIYF.

Concerning this clonotype itself: The final CDR3 position lacks the conserved phenylalanine or tryptophan, pointing to a likely read error. The chain uses TRBV11-2 and TRBJ1-2; TRBD1 matches 8 bases. Germline-derived CDR1 and CDR2 are SGHAT and FQNNGV. V dropped 3 bases and J dropped 8; count of bases not matched to a gene: 5. The CDR3 is 13 amino acids. In nucleotides, the CDR3 is TGTGCCAGCAGCTTGGAGCAGGGGGCAGGCTACACCCTC. This gives the protein CASSLEQGAGYTL.

This clonotype was seen ten or more times. The chain has TRBV11-2 and TRBJ1-1; 7 positions match TRBD1. After removal of 3 bases from V and 3 bases from J, the junction contained 7 bases not matched to a gene. CDR3 length: 15 residues. Germline values: CDR1 SGHAT, CDR2 FQNNGV. This CDR3 reads CASSFRYRGDTEAFF. Here the CDR3 DNA reads TGTGCCAGCAGCTTCCGATACAGGGGCGACACTGAAGCTTTCTTT.

This clonotype was found a few times. J is TRBJ1-5 and V is TRBV7-2; maybe TRBD1 (6 bases). The CDR3 contains 15 residues. Germline V CDR1 and CDR2: SGHTA, FQGNSA. Trimming stripped 6 bases from V and 1 base from J, with 13 bases between. CDR3: CASRENTGSNQPQHF. In nucleotides, the CDR3 is TGTGCCAGCAGGGAAAATACAGGGAGCAATCAGCCCCAGCATTTT.

This clonotype was observed a handful of times. This chain uses TRBV5-1 with TRBJ2-7; perhaps D is TRBD1 or TRBD2 (5 bases each). V shed 3 bases and J shed 0 bases, with 7 bases lying between them. The CDR3 is made up of 13 amino acids. CDR1 and CDR2 (germline): SGHRS, YFSETQ. CDR3 DNA: TGCGCCAGCAGCTGGGACGACTCCTACGAGCAGTACTTC. Translated, it gives CASSWDDSYEQYF.

This clonotype was detected many times. V usage is TRBV11-3 and J usage is TRBJ1-1; D is uncertain. The CDR3 spans 15 residues. The ends were cut back, 5 bases at V and 4 bases at J, with 17 bases in the middle. Germline CDR1 reads SGHNT; CDR2 reads YENEEA. The CDR3 loop reads CASSVRIAIGTEAFF. In nucleotides, the CDR3 is TGTGCCAGCAGCGTGCGAATAGCTATCGGCACTGAAGCTTTCTTT.

In its sample, this clonotype was seen many times. The chain uses TRBV2 and TRBJ1-3; TRBD1 might be the D (6 bases). Germline V lookup: CDR1 SNHLY, CDR2 FYNNEI. The V gene lost 6 bases and the J gene lost 1 base, with 10 bases spanning the gap. CDR3 length: 14 amino acids. CDR3 loop: CASRSTGSGNTIYF. DNA for the CDR3: TGTGCCAGCAGATCCACAGGGTCTGGAAACACCATATATTTT.

A few counts support this clonotype. V gene TRBV7-2 combines with J gene TRBJ2-1; either TRBD1 or TRBD2 may fit D (5 bases each). With 1 base removed from V and 0 bases from J, the gap between germline ends came to 7 bases. Germline values: CDR1 SGHTA, CDR2 FQGNSA. This CDR3 region has 15 residues. The CDR3 spells CASSLERGSYNEQFF. CDR3 DNA sequence: TGTGCCAGCAGCTTAGAGAGGGGCTCCTACAATGAGCAGTTCTTC.

This sequence joins TRBV3-1 and TRBJ2-7; D is uncertain. The germline V gene has CDR1 LGHDT and CDR2 YNNKEL (reference sequence). The CDR3 is made up of 11 amino acids. V lost 4 bases, J lost 5 bases, and 6 bases lay in between. CDR3 protein: CASSRDHEQYF. The CDR3 DNA reads as TGTGCCAGCAGCCGGGATCACGAGCAGTACTTC.

This chain connects TRBV9 to TRBJ1-1, with D perhaps matching TRBD1 (6 bases). The CDR3 extends over 14 amino acids. V was cut by 0 bases and J by 4 bases, with 10 bases left in between. The germline V gene has CDR1 SGDLS and CDR2 YYNGEE. The CDR3 reads CASSVGGGSTEAFF. The DNA of the CDR3 is TGTGCCAGCAGCGTAGGGGGGGGCTCCACTGAAGCTTTCTTT.

The V gene is TRBV20-1, the J gene TRBJ1-6; 10 nucleotides match TRBD1. Germline lookup yields CDR1 DFQATT and CDR2 SNEGSKA (reference sequence). This CDR3 is 15 amino acids long. The ends lost 5 bases at V and 7 bases at J; junction bases unmatched: 8. CDR3 protein: CSAFDRGRGNSPLHF. The CDR3 coding sequence is TGCAGTGCTTTCGACAGGGGGCGCGGGAATTCACCCCTCCACTTT.

The sample holds a few counts of this clonotype. The chain couples TRBV6-1 to TRBJ1-1, with 11 bases fitting TRBD1. The V gene end was trimmed by 7 bases and the J gene end by 5 bases; junction bases not matched to a gene: 6. CDR3 size: 14 residues. The germline CDR1 and CDR2 sequences are MNHNS and SASEGT. As DNA, the CDR3 is TGTGCCAGCACTTGGGACAGGGGGAGTACTGAAGCTTTCTTT. This codes for CASTWDRGSTEAFF.

In the case of this clonotype: Mismatch with germline at one junction end may stem from a read error. This rearrangement joins TRBV7-3 to TRBJ2-7, with 7 bases identical to TRBD1. Germline values: CDR1 SGHTA, CDR2 FQGTGA. The length of the CDR3 is 13 residues. The CDR3 spells CASSFRQGYEQHF. CDR3 bases: TGTGCCAGCAGCTTCCGACAGGGCTACGAGCAGCACTTC. Supplemented by reference TRBV7-3 and TRBJ2-7, the full variable domain reads GAGVSQTPSNKVTEKGKYVELRCDPISGHTALYWYRQSLGQGPEFLIYFQGTGAADDSGLPNDRFFAVRPEGSVSTLKIQRTERGDSAVYLCASSFRQGYEQHFGPGTRLTVT.

This clonotype was seen ten or more times. This sequence joins TRBV27 and TRBJ2-5; possibly TRBD1 for D (6 bases). V dropped 6 bases and J dropped 2 bases, with 13 bases sitting between them. The CDR3 is 14 residues long. From germline, CDR1 is MNHEY and CDR2 SMNVEV (reference sequence). The CDR3 is CASSPPGVQETQYF. CDR3 bases: TGTGCCAGCAGCCCCCCAGGGGTGCAAGAGACCCAGTACTTC.

This clonotype was observed many times. The chain is built from TRBV6-1 and TRBJ1-2, with D possibly being TRBD1 (5 bases). The CDR3 is 13 residues long. The V gene lost 2 bases and the J gene lost 4 bases, with 8 bases spanning the gap. Germline V gene data show CDR1 as MNHNS and CDR2 as SASEGT. CDR3: CASSEQTAYGYTF. In DNA form, the CDR3 reads TGTGCCAGCAGTGAACAGACAGCCTATGGCTACACCTTC.

This rearrangement joins TRBV9 to TRBJ2-4, with D tentatively TRBD1 or TRBD2 (6 bases each). Germline-derived CDR1 and CDR2 are SGDLS and YYNGEE. The CDR3 has 16 amino acids. V was shortened by 0 bases and J by 11 bases, with 21 bases between the two germline ends. CDR3 sequence (DNA): TGTGCCAGCAGCGTAGGAGGGGGGACCTCGGGGAACGTTCAGTACTTC. Encoded protein: CASSVGGGTSGNVQYF.

The chain has TRBV6-1 and TRBJ2-2; D is undetermined. With 4 bases removed from V and 6 bases from J, the gap between germline ends came to 12 bases. Germline-derived CDR1 and CDR2 are MNHNS and SASEGT. The CDR3 runs 14 residues. The CDR3 DNA is TGTGCCAGCAGTGGACGACCAGCCCCCGGGGAGCTGTTTTTT. Protein sequence: CASSGRPAPGELFF.

V and J are TRBV7-2 and TRBJ1-5, with D possibly TRBD1 on 5 matching bases. From germline, CDR1 is SGHTA and CDR2 FQGNSA. CDR3 length: 16 residues. The ends were cut back, 1 base at V and 1 base at J, with 11 bases in the middle. The CDR3 coding sequence is TGTGCCAGCAGCTTAGACAGGACGGGAAGCAATCAGCCCCAGCATTTT. The encoded protein is CASSLDRTGSNQPQHF.

This clonotype was counted many times. J is TRBJ2-7 and V is TRBV28; D is unclear. Germline assignment: CDR1 MDHEN and CDR2 SYDVKM. V dropped 8 bases and J dropped 0 bases, with 5 bases sitting between them. This CDR3 region has 11 residues. The CDR3 region has the DNA TGTGCCAGCTTTAGCTCCTACGAGCAGTACTTC. The encoded protein is CASFSSYEQYF.

This clonotype was recorded many times. The CDR3 sequence: CASSASGANEQYF. CDR3 coding DNA: TGTGCCAGCAGTGCATCCGGGGCCAACGAGCAGTACTTC. The rearrangement uses TRBV27 and TRBJ2-7, with D possibly called TRBD1 or TRBD2 (5 bases each). The germline gives CDR1 MNHEY, CDR2 SMNVEV (reference sequence). This CDR3 is built from 13 residues. V was cut by 5 bases and J by 5 bases, with 13 bases left in between.

On this clonotype itself: This likely came from a read error, as a far larger clone is one base away. J is TRBJ2-5 and V is TRBV6-2 or TRBV6-3; a possible D gene is TRBD2 (5 bases). Germline V gene sequence: CDR1 MNHEY, CDR2 SVGEGT. This CDR3 has 14 residues. CDR3 sequence (DNA): TGTGCCAGCAGTTACTTAGCGCTTCAAGAGACCCAGCACTTC. Translation: CASSYLALQETQHF.

The chain employs TRBV7-3 and TRBJ2-5; D not resolved. Trimming removed 7 bases at V and 3 bases at J, with 12 bases between. The CDR3 consists of 13 residues. The germline CDR1 and CDR2 sequences are SGHTA and FQGTGA. CDR3 region: CASKPKREETQYF. CDR3 DNA: TGTGCCAGCAAACCCAAAAGGGAAGAGACCCAGTACTTC. Drawing the rest from reference TRBV7-3 and TRBJ2-5, the complete variable domain is GAGVSQTPSNKVTEKGKYVELRCDPISGHTALYWYRQSLGQGPEFLIYFQGTGAADDSGLPNDRFFAVRPEGSVSTLKIQRTERGDSAVYLCASKPKREETQYFGPGTRLLVL.

The sample holds a few counts of this clonotype. CDR3 nucleotides: TGTGCCAGCAGTGAAGGCTTCTACAGGGAGCGAAAAGAGACCCAGTACTTC. Amino acids: CASSEGFYRERKETQYF. This chain links TRBV6-2 or TRBV6-3 with TRBJ2-5; tentatively, D is TRBD1 (6 bases). The CDR3 is 17 amino acids. From germline, CDR1 is MNHEY and CDR2 SVGEGT. V was cut by 5 bases and J by 3 bases, with 22 bases left in between.

The chain has TRBV7-9 and TRBJ2-2; no clear D. CDR3 size: 17 residues. Deletions cut 1 base from V and 1 base from J, with 13 bases between. Germline CDR1 and CDR2: SEHNR and FQNEAQ (reference sequence). CDR3 amino acids: CASSLVGQRLNTGELFF. The CDR3 DNA sequence: TGTGCCAGCAGCTTAGTCGGGCAGAGACTGAACACCGGGGAGCTGTTTTTT.